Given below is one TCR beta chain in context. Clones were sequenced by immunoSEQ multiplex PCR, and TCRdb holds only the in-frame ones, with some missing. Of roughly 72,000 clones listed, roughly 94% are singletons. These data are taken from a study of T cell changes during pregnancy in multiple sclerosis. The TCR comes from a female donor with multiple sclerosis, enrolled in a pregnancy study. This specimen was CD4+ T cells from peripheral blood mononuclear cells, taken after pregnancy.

The CDR3 DNA sequence: TGTGCCTGGGGCAGGGGCTTGCCCCCGGCCGAGCAGTACTTC. It specifies CAWGRGLPPAEQYF. The V and J genes are TRBV30 and TRBJ2-7; D might be TRBD1 (6 bases). Germline values: CDR1 GTSNPN, CDR2 SVGIG (reference sequence). The CDR3 loop spans 14 amino acids. V was clipped by 5 bases and J by 6 bases, with 20 bases between them.